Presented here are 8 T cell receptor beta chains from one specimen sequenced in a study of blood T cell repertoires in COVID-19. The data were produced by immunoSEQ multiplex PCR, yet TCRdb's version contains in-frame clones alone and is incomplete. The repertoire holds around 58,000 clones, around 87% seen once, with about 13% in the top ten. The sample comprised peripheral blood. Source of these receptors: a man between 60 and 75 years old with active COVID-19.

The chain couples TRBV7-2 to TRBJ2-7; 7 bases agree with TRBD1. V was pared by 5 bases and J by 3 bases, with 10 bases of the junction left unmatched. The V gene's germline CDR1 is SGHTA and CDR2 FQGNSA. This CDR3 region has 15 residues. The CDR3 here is CASSHRQGRGYEQYF. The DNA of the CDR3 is TGTGCCAGCAGCCATAGACAGGGTAGGGGCTACGAGCAGTACTTC.

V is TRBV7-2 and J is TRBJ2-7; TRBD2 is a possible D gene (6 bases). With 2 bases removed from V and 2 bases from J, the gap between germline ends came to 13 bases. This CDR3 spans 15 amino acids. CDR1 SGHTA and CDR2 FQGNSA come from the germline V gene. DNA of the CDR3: TGTGCCAGCAGCTTACGGCCTAGCGTAGCCTACGAGCAGTACTTC. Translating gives CASSLRPSVAYEQYF.

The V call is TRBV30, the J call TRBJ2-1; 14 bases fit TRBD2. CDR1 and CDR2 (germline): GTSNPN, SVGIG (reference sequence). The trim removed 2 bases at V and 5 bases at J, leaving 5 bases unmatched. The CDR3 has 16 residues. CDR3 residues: CAWSPGTSGGNNEQFF. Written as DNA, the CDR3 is TGTGCCTGGAGTCCCGGGACTAGCGGGGGAAACAATGAGCAGTTCTTC.

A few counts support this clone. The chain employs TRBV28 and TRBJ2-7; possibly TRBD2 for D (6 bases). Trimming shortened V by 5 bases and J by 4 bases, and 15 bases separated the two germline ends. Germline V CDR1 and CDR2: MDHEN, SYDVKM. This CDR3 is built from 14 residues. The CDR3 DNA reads TGTGCCAGCAGTCGGGTGTTTGGGGGGTACGAGCAGTACTTC. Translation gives CASSRVFGGYEQYF.

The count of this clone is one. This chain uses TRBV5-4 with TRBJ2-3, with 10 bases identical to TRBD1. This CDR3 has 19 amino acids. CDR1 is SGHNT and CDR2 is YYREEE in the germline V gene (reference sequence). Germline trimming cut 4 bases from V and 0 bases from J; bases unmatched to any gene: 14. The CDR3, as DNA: TGTGCCAGCAGCCTCCTGACAGGGGGCGGTTCTTCGAGCACAGATACGCAGTATTTT. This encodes CASSLLTGGGSSSTDTQYF.

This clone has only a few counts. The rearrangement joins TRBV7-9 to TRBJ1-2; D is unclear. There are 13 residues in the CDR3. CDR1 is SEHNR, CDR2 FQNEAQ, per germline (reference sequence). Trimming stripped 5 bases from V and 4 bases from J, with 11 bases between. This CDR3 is CASSHDNSYGYTF. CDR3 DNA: TGTGCCAGCAGCCACGACAATTCCTATGGCTACACCTTC. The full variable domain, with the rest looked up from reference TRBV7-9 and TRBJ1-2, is DTGVSQNPRHKITKRGQNVTFRCDPISEHNRLYWYRQTLGQGPEFLTYFQNEAQLEKSRLLSDRFSAERPKGSFSTLEIQRTEQGDSAMYLCASSHDNSYGYTFGSGTRLTVV.

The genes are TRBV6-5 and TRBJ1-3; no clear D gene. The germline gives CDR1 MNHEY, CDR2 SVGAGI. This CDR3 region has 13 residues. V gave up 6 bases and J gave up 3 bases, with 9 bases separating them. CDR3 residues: CASSHRNGNTIYF. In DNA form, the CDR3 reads TGTGCCAGCAGCCACAGAAATGGAAACACCATATATTTT.

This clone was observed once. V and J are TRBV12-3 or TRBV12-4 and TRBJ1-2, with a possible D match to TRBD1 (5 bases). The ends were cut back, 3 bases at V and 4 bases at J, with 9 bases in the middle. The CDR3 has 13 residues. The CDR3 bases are TGTGCCAGCAGTTTGGGGCAGGCCTATGGCTACACCTTC. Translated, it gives CASSLGQAYGYTF.